The clone carrying this TCR beta chain has ten or more counts. As yet, its antigen is unknown. Other nucleotide sequences in the sample specify the same CDR3. The data derive from a study of shared clonotypes between healthy human individuals. Findings and caveats of the study: Few donors restricted represented genetic and exposure-history diversity.

The V gene end was trimmed by 6 bases and the J gene end by 7 bases; junction bases not matched to a gene: 7. This CDR3 spans 15 amino acids. Germline CDR1 is MNHEY and CDR2 is SMNVEV (reference sequence). TCRdb's copy holds only in-frame clones and misses some; the assay was immunoSEQ multiplex PCR. The sample holds more than 400,000 clones; over 70% are singletons and the top ten take 12%. The genes are TRBV27 and TRBJ2-1; TRBD2 matches 12 bases. Material for sequencing was PBMCs. This clonotype originated in a woman in her 40s in good health. Some clones in this sample may be carry-over from other donors' samples. The CDR3: CASSPRLAGVNEQFF. The CDR3 nucleotides read TGTGCCAGCAGCCCGAGACTAGCGGGAGTAAATGAGCAGTTCTTC.